The 32 T cell receptor beta chains listed next were all sequenced from one sample in a study of blood T cell repertoires in COVID-19. Using immunoSEQ multiplex PCR, the repertoire was profiled, and TCRdb retains in-frame clones only, with some absent. Of 300,000 or so clones listed, around 84% are singletons. What was sequenced was PBMCs or T cells enriched from blood (not recorded which). Receptor source: a woman aged 18-29 years who had recovered from COVID-19.

In this sample, this clone turned up a few times. V and J are TRBV5-1 and TRBJ1-1; D not certain. Germline CDR1 SGHRS, CDR2 YFSETQ. Trimming took off 5 bases at V and 0 bases at J, with 11 bases between the two ends. This CDR3 contains 14 residues. The CDR3 DNA is TGCGCCAGCAGTAAGGGAGAATTGAACACTGAAGCTTTCTTT. It encodes CASSKGELNTEAFF. Looking up the rest from reference TRBV5-1 and TRBJ1-1 gives the full variable domain: KAGVTQTPRYLIKTRGQQVTLSCSPISGHRSVSWYQQTPGQGLQFLFEYFSETQRNKGNFPGRFSGRQFSNSRSEMNVSTLELGDSALYLCASSKGELNTEAFFGQGTRLTVV.

This clone has just a few counts. The chain links TRBV19 to TRBJ2-6; D is undetermined. Germline assignment: CDR1 LNHDA and CDR2 SQIVND (reference sequence). The CDR3 runs 18 residues. The V end lost 1 base, the J end lost 1 base, and 14 bases lay between the germline ends. The chain's CDR3 is CASSIVTVAPSGANVLTF. CDR3 bases: TGTGCCAGTAGTATAGTCACAGTCGCTCCATCTGGGGCCAACGTCCTGACTTTC.

This rearrangement joins TRBV3-1 (or the pseudogene TRBV3-2) to TRBJ2-2; D unclear. The CDR3 length is 13 residues. CDR1 is LGHDT and CDR2 is YNNKEL in the germline V gene (reference sequence). Trimming pared 4 bases from V and 0 bases from J, leaving 3 bases between. As DNA, the CDR3 is TGTGCCAGCAGCCTAACGAACACCGGGGAGCTGTTTTTT. Its translation: CASSLTNTGELFF.

This chain uses TRBV7-2 with TRBJ2-2; 14 positions agree with TRBD2. The length of the CDR3 is 19 residues. The ends lost 0 bases at V and 4 bases at J; junction bases unmatched: 7. Germline V CDR1 and CDR2: SGHTA, FQGNSA. The CDR3 nucleotides are TGTGCCAGCAGCTTAGCCTCGACTAGCGGGGGGGCCGGCACCGGGGAGCTGTTTTTT. Its translation is CASSLASTSGGAGTGELFF. The full variable domain, in which reference TRBV7-2 and TRBJ2-2 provide the parts outside the CDR3, is GAGVSQSPSNKVTEKGKDVELRCDPISGHTALYWYRQSLGQGLEFLIYFQGNSAPDKSGLPSDRFSAERTGGSVSTLTIQRTQQEDSAVYLCASSLASTSGGAGTGELFFGEGSRLTVL.

The CDR3 sequence: CASSFGRADGNTIYF. CDR3 nucleotide sequence: TGTGCCAGCAGCTTCGGCAGGGCGGACGGAAACACCATATATTTT. The genes are TRBV7-9 and TRBJ1-3, with a possible D match to TRBD1 (5 bases). The V end lost 3 bases, the J end lost 4 bases, and 13 bases lay between the germline ends. CDR1 SEHNR and CDR2 FQNEAQ come from the germline V gene (reference sequence). CDR3 length: 15 amino acids.

The CDR3: CASSGPGRIQPQHF. The CDR3 nucleotides are TGCGCCAGCAGTGGGCCAGGGAGGATACAGCCCCAGCATTTT. This chain links TRBV10-2 with TRBJ1-5; weak D call: TRBD1 (5 bases). Germline V gene lookup returns CDR1 WSHSY and CDR2 SAAADI. The CDR3 loop spans 14 amino acids. V lost 4 bases and J lost 7, with 14 bases in between.

A few counts support this clone. This rearrangement joins TRBV24-1 to TRBJ2-7, with 13 nucleotides matching TRBD2. The CDR3 totals 17 residues. Germline-derived CDR1 and CDR2 are KGHDR and SFDVKD. With 3 bases clipped from V and 8 bases from J, the junction kept 12 bases outside the gene matches. The CDR3, as DNA: TGTGCCACCAGTGATACGGCGGGACTAGCGGGGCGGGGTAAGCAGTACTTC. It is translated as CATSDTAGLAGRGKQYF.

The chain combines TRBV7-6 with TRBJ2-6; 8 nucleotides line up with TRBD1. The CDR3 totals 16 residues. V lost 4 bases, J lost 4 bases, and 6 bases stayed unmatched. Germline V CDR1 and CDR2: SGHVS, FNYEAQ. The CDR3 here is CASSWRDRSGANVLTF. The DNA of the CDR3 is TGTGCCAGCAGCTGGAGGGACAGGTCCGGGGCCAACGTCCTGACTTTC.

The chain couples TRBV19 to TRBJ1-5; D is perhaps TRBD1 (5 bases). This CDR3 contains 15 residues. Germline lookup yields CDR1 LNHDA and CDR2 SQIVND (reference sequence). Deletions cut 0 bases from V and 2 bases from J, with 8 bases between. The CDR3 coding sequence is TGTGCCAGTAGTATAGAGGGGCTGGGCAATCAGCCCCAGCATTTT. As protein: CASSIEGLGNQPQHF.

The chain couples TRBV19 to TRBJ1-2, with TRBD1 matching 8 bases. Germline loops: CDR1 LNHDA, CDR2 SQIVND (reference sequence). With 4 bases clipped from V and 5 bases from J, the junction kept 18 bases outside the gene matches. The CDR3 is made up of 18 amino acids. The DNA for the CDR3 is TGTGCCAGTAGTAAAACCGGGACAGGTGCCCAGCTGCGGTATGGCTACACCTTC. Its protein product is CASSKTGTGAQLRYGYTF. Drawing the rest from reference TRBV19 and TRBJ1-2, the complete variable domain is DGGITQSPKYLFRKEGQNVTLSCEQNLNHDAMYWYRQDPGQGLRLIYYSQIVNDFQKGDIAEGYSVSREKKESFPLTVTSAQKNPTAFYLCASSKTGTGAQLRYGYTFGSGTRLTVV.

This chain uses TRBV19 with TRBJ2-3; the D is unclear. The V end lost 5 bases, the J end lost 0 bases, and 3 bases lay between the germline ends. This CDR3 is built from 12 residues. Germline-derived CDR1 and CDR2 are LNHDA and SQIVND (reference sequence). CDR3 protein: CASSPSTDTQYF. The CDR3, as DNA: TGTGCCAGTAGTCCGAGCACAGATACGCAGTATTTT.

This clone was seen a few times. The genes are TRBV6-5 and TRBJ1-2; 7 bases fit TRBD1. CDR1 and CDR2 (germline): MNHEY, SVGAGI. V trimming: 5 bases; J trimming: 6 bases; junction bases outside the gene matches: 9. The length of the CDR3 is 14 residues. The CDR3 DNA is TGTGCCAGCAGTACTCAGGGGGGAGCTAATGGCTACACCTTC. Its protein is CASSTQGGANGYTF.

The chain uses TRBV29-1 and TRBJ2-7; the D is unclear. The CDR3 runs 12 residues. V gave up 6 bases and J gave up 3 bases, with 12 bases separating them. CDR1 is SQVTM and CDR2 is ANQGSEA in the germline V gene. The CDR3 is CSVQLSHYEQYF. The CDR3 nucleotides are TGCAGCGTACAGCTCAGCCACTACGAGCAGTACTTC.

This clone has only one observation. V is TRBV7-8 and J is TRBJ1-2; D is perhaps TRBD1 (6 bases). The length of the CDR3 is 16 residues. Trimming stripped 4 bases from V and 2 bases from J, with 17 bases between. Germline V gives CDR1 SGHVS, CDR2 FQNEAQ. The CDR3 protein is CASSWTKGGGNYGYTF. CDR3 DNA sequence: TGTGCCAGCAGCTGGACAAAAGGGGGGGGAAACTATGGCTACACCTTC.

V is TRBV5-6 and J is TRBJ2-3; a possible D gene is TRBD2 (7 bases). CDR1 SGHDT and CDR2 YYEEEE come from the germline V gene. Trimming shortened V by 2 bases and J by 4 bases, and 17 bases separated the two germline ends. The CDR3 covers 16 residues. The CDR3 here is CASSFPAPGGADTQYF. CDR3 bases: TGTGCCAGCAGCTTCCCGGCGCCGGGGGGCGCAGATACGCAGTATTTT.

J is TRBJ2-7 and V is TRBV6-6, with no clear D. The CDR3 extends over 13 amino acids. Trimming removed 7 bases at V and 3 bases at J, with 13 bases between. CDR1 and CDR2 (germline): MNHNY, SVGAGI (reference sequence). The CDR3 coding sequence is TGTGCCAGCACACTCAACTCGGGCTACGAGCAGTACTTC. As protein: CASTLNSGYEQYF.

The gene calls are TRBV24-1 and TRBJ2-2, with a tentative D call TRBD2 (6 bases). The CDR3 contains 17 residues. V was clipped by 5 bases and J by 4 bases, with 19 bases between them. Germline V gene sequence: CDR1 KGHDR, CDR2 SFDVKD. CDR3 sequence reads: CATSATRGTGGTGELFF. CDR3 coding DNA: TGTGCCACCAGTGCAACTCGGGGTACCGGGGGCACCGGGGAGCTGTTTTTT.

CDR3 protein: CASSTWEGQFF. CDR3 nucleotides: TGTGCCAGCAGTACATGGGAGGGACAGTTCTTC. The chain recombines TRBV6-6 with TRBJ2-1, with 7 bases fitting TRBD2. After removal of 5 bases from V and 13 bases from J, the junction contained 5 bases not matched to a gene. In germline, CDR1 is MNHNY, CDR2 SVGAGI (reference sequence). The CDR3 spans 11 residues.

The count of this clone is one. This chain connects TRBV6-5 to TRBJ1-2, with TRBD1 identical over 8 bases. Germline CDR1 is MNHEY and CDR2 is SVGAGI. The CDR3 covers 12 residues. The CDR3 reads CATGAWDYGYTF. In DNA, the CDR3 is TGTGCGACAGGGGCTTGGGACTATGGCTACACCTTC.

The sample holds one count of this clone. Other nucleotide sequences from this sample produce the same CDR3. This chain joins TRBV7-3 and TRBJ2-7; a possible D gene is TRBD1 (5 bases). Germline assignment: CDR1 SGHTA and CDR2 FQGTGA. The CDR3 contains 13 residues. Trimming removed 1 base at V and 4 bases at J, with 8 bases between. The CDR3 region has the DNA TGTGCCAGCAGCTTAAACCCAGGGTACGAGCAGTACTTC. It specifies CASSLNPGYEQYF.

This clone appeared once. The chain employs TRBV27 and TRBJ1-4; tentative D call: TRBD1 (5 bases). V lost 6 bases, J lost 4 bases, and 12 bases lay in between. Germline V gives CDR1 MNHEY, CDR2 SMNVEV (reference sequence). This CDR3 comprises 14 residues. The CDR3 loop is CASRPQGGNEKLFF. CDR3 coding DNA: TGTGCCAGCAGACCTCAGGGAGGTAATGAAAAACTGTTTTTT.

The chain employs TRBV28 and TRBJ2-1; 9 bases fit TRBD2. Trimming removed 8 bases from V and 4 bases from J; junction bases left unmatched: 6. Germline V lookup: CDR1 MDHEN, CDR2 SYDVKM. The CDR3 spans 14 residues. The CDR3 loop reads CASRLAGSYNEQFF. The CDR3 nucleotides read TGTGCCAGCCGTCTAGCGGGGAGTTACAATGAGCAGTTCTTC.

This chain links TRBV12-3 or TRBV12-4 with TRBJ1-1; D is undetermined. There are 13 residues in the CDR3. Trimming stripped 1 base from V and 11 bases from J, with 14 bases between. As DNA, the CDR3 is TGTGCCAGCAGTTTAGGTCGACCCACCGGGGCTTTCTTT. Translated: CASSLGRPTGAFF.

This clone has just a few counts. The chain carries TRBV18 and TRBJ1-1; D gene uncertain. Trimming pared 3 bases from V and 2 bases from J, leaving 4 bases between. CDR3 length: 12 amino acids. In germline, CDR1 is KGHSH, CDR2 LQKENI. The CDR3 sequence: CASSPSNTEAFF. In DNA, the CDR3 is TGTGCCAGCTCACCCTCTAACACTGAAGCTTTCTTT.

This clone turned up a few times. The CDR3 region is CASSSTVFSGANVLTF. DNA for the CDR3: TGTGCCAGTAGTAGCACAGTGTTCTCTGGGGCCAACGTCCTGACTTTC. The genes are TRBV19 and TRBJ2-6; D unclear. Trimming removed 4 bases at V and 0 bases at J, with 10 bases between. The CDR3 is 16 residues long. The germline gives CDR1 LNHDA, CDR2 SQIVND (reference sequence).

This chain connects TRBV7-3 to TRBJ1-2; D is perhaps TRBD1 (6 bases). Germline V gene data show CDR1 as SGHTA and CDR2 as FQGTGA. V was shortened by 5 bases and J by 0 bases, with 13 bases between the two germline ends. The CDR3 runs to 15 residues. This CDR3 is CASSAGQPTNYGYTF. The CDR3 DNA is TGTGCCAGCAGCGCTGGACAGCCTACTAACTATGGCTACACCTTC.

The rearrangement links TRBV9 to TRBJ1-2; no firm D call. The CDR3 has 12 amino acids. Germline CDR1 and CDR2: SGDLS and YYNGEE. V dropped 4 bases and J dropped 8 bases, with 12 bases sitting between them. This CDR3 reads CASSKAGNGYTF. The CDR3 DNA follows: TGTGCCAGCAGCAAAGCGGGTAACGGCTACACCTTC.

The CDR3 coding sequence is TGTGCCAGCAGCCCGCGGACAGGGGGCGGCTACACCTTC. Its protein product is CASSPRTGGGYTF. J is TRBJ1-2 and V is TRBV3-1 (or the pseudogene TRBV3-2); TRBD1 agrees at 11 bases. With V trimmed by 4 bases and J by 8 bases, 3 bases remained unmatched. Germline-derived CDR1 and CDR2 are LGHDT and YNNKEL (reference sequence). There are 13 residues in the CDR3.

This chain links TRBV4-1 with TRBJ2-3; D is possibly TRBD2 (5 bases). Germline lookup yields CDR1 MGHRA and CDR2 YSYEKL. With 0 bases removed from V and 2 bases from J, the gap between germline ends came to 12 bases. The CDR3 sequence is 16 residues long. The CDR3 here is CASSQEEGRNTDTQYF. The CDR3 DNA is TGCGCCAGCAGCCAAGAAGAAGGGAGAAACACAGATACGCAGTATTTT.

This chain links TRBV7-6 with TRBJ1-1, with D possibly being TRBD1 (6 bases). Germline CDR1 reads SGHVS; CDR2 reads FNYEAQ. Trimming took off 6 bases at V and 0 bases at J, with 14 bases between the two ends. This CDR3 is 15 amino acids long. Here the CDR3 DNA reads TGTGCCAGCAGTCGGACAGCCTCAATGAACACTGAAGCTTTCTTT. Translation gives CASSRTASMNTEAFF. Filled out from reference TRBV7-6 and TRBJ1-1, the complete variable domain reads GAGVSQSPRYKVTKRGQDVALRCDPISGHVSLYWYRQALGQGPEFLTYFNYEAQQDKSGLPNDRFSAERPEGSISTLTIQRTEQRDSAMYRCASSRTASMNTEAFFGQGTRLTVV.

This chain connects TRBV19 to TRBJ2-3; TRBD2 agrees at 11 bases. Germline V gene lookup returns CDR1 LNHDA and CDR2 SQIVND (reference sequence). The CDR3 totals 15 residues. V dropped 7 bases and J dropped 4; count of bases not matched to a gene: 7. The CDR3 DNA reads as TGTGCCAGTAACCCTAGCGGGGGGTATCCAGATACGCAGTATTTT. It yields the protein CASNPSGGYPDTQYF.

The chain couples TRBV9 to TRBJ2-1, with TRBD2 identical over 9 bases. V lost 0 bases to trimming and J lost 2 bases; unmatched junction nucleotides: 3. CDR3 length: 16 residues. CDR1 and CDR2 (germline): SGDLS, YYNGEE. This CDR3 reads CASSVGAGGPYNEQFF. The CDR3 region has the DNA TGTGCCAGCAGCGTAGGGGCGGGGGGGCCCTACAATGAGCAGTTCTTC.